The clone carrying this TCR beta chain showed up just once. Antigen unknown. The germline CDR1 and CDR2 sequences are GTSNPN and SVGIG (reference sequence). Trimming removed 5 bases at V and 5 bases at J, with 3 bases between. CDR3 size: 9 residues. The data were obtained in a study of T cells after posttransplantation cyclophosphamide. The study's findings and limits: TRB overlap between skin or GI tissue T cells and blood was limited.

Clones were read by immunoSEQ multiplex PCR, and TCRdb kept only the in-frame ones, dropping some. The sample has tens of thousands of clones; 93% are singletons. The chain combines TRBV30 with TRBJ1-2, with D hard to call. Sequencing input: PBMCs. The sequence came from a woman in her 30s in good health and a related stem cell transplant donor. The CDR3: CAWGYGYTF. CDR3 in DNA: TGTGCCTGGGGATATGGCTACACCTTC.